This T cell receptor beta chain was documented in a study of blood T cell repertoires in COVID-19. Study overall: PBMCs, B-cell-depleted T cells, or T cells were the source of the cDNA or gDNA that made up the material.

The authors' processing: The assay estimated nucleated cells by amplifying reference gene primers. The method was immunoSEQ multiplex PCR; TCRdb's version includes in-frame clones alone and lacks a portion of them. That table supplies the V and J calls and clone size; D and trimming were determined from the DNA. The sample carries 250,000 to 300,000 clones, about nine tenths recorded once. V shed 6 bases and J 4 bases; nucleotides not matched to a gene: 5. Germline CDR1 is MNHEY and CDR2 is SVGAGI. This CDR3 is 15 amino acids long. The specimen sequenced was peripheral blood. The TCR was taken from a woman between 25 and 40 years old with active or convalescent COVID-19. This chain links TRBV6-5 with TRBJ2-5; 13 bases agree with TRBD2. The DNA of the CDR3 is TGTGCCAGCAGACTAGCGGGGGGGCTGAGAGAGACCCAGTACTTC. Its translation is CASRLAGGLRETQYF.